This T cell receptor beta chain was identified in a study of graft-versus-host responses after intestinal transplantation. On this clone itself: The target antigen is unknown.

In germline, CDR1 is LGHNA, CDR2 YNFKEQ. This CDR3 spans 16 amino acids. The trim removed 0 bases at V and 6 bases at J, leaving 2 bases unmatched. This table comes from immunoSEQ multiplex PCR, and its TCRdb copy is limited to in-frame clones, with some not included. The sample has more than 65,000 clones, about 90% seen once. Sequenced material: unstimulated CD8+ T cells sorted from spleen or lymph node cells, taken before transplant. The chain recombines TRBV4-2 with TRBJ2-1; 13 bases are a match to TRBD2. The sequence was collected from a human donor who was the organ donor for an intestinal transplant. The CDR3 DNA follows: TGTGCCAGCAGCCAAGAGGGGACTAGCGGGGTCAATGAGCAGTTCTTC. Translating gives CASSQEGTSGVNEQFF.